This T cell receptor (beta chain) was identified during a study of blood T cell repertoires in COVID-19 (TCRdb year 2020). About the investigation overall: Collaborator samples came from the United States, Italy and Spain and covered acute and convalescent phases of COVID-19. The material from the prospective study consisted of cDNA or gDNA derived from T cells, B-cell-depleted T cells, or PBMCs. Deeply sampled blood TCRbeta repertoires from subjects exposed to, actively infected with, or recovered from COVID-19 were included in the dataset. The repertoires were released in a freely available public database intended as a resource for research on the immune response to SARS-CoV-2. Samples came from the ongoing ImmuneRACE study (first 160 participants) plus 1,254 subjects from 6 global collaborators. The sample metadata nearly always contained a de-identified subject ID, COVID-19 status, age in years and sex. Where available, HLA class I and class II types were taken from metadata supplied by the sample provider and were not determined by assay-based typing. Findings and caveats that apply to the study as a whole: How much clinical and demographic metadata was included differed by source and by participant, and the metadata was provided uncurated.

The germline V gene gives CDR1 as ENHRY and CDR2 as SYGVKD. Trimming removed 4 bases from V and 4 bases from J, leaving 11 bases between the germline ends. The CDR3 contains 13 residues, cysteine and phenylalanine counted. CDR3 DNA only is kept here, 39 bases in frame from base 1. Samples from volunteer blood donors who had recovered from COVID-19 were contributed by a second Seattle source. The collaborating institutions used their own protocols to collect whole blood in K2EDTA tubes. For TCRbeta analysis, collaborators shipped samples in one of three forms: frozen whole blood, isolated PBMCs, or DNA extracted from either of those sample types. Comment on this clone: Its binding antigen is unknown. No much larger clone exists at a distance of one base, and base qualities are not known.

TCRbeta CDR3 regions were amplified from genomic DNA by means of the immunoSEQ Assay, a bias-controlled multiplex PCR. As for the authors' bioinformatics: Within the assay, amplification of reference gene primers was used to estimate how many nucleated cells each sample contained. Sequence reads were collapsed and filtered to measure the absolute abundance of every unique TCRbeta CDR3 rearrangement. Productive Simpson clonality was computed per sample as the square root of Simpson's diversity index over productive rearrangements. In its TCRdb copy, this immuneACCESS table keeps in-frame sequences only and misses some clones. Where compared with another copy, unresolved V genes explain less than half of these, and the others have no known cause. Clonal size and the V and J genes are those of that table, whereas D and trimming came from the DNA. The sample table records 140,000 to 150,000 clones; 80% of these occur just once. Clones ranked in the top ten supply 3.5% of the sample.

The sequence derives from a man between 65 and 80 years old who had recovered from COVID-19. The chain is assembled from TRBV10-3 and TRBJ2-7; a tentative D call is TRBD1 (6 bases match). The sample taken for sequencing was peripheral blood. CDR3 protein: CAISAGTLYEQYF. The nucleotides are TGTGCCATCAGTGCCGGGACACTTTACGAGCAGTACTTC.